Here is one T cell receptor beta chain with its context. TCRdb used MiXCR to reprocess the RT-PCR reads, holding one entry per CDR3 protein. The sample yields 95,000 to 120,000 distinct CDR3 sequences, roughly 37% seen once. This CDR3 region has 13 residues. Germline V CDR1 and CDR2: SQVTM, ANQGSEA. The ends were cut back, 7 bases at V and 0 bases at J, with 12 bases in the middle. The data belong to a study of patients and donors after allogeneic stem cell transplantation. The source material was blood, either unsorted or a sorted T cell fraction (not recorded which). This sequence joins TRBV29-1 and TRBJ1-1; D uncertain. This TCR came from a human donor who was either an allogeneic HSCT recipient or a stem cell or donor lymphocyte infusion donor (not recorded which). It is not recorded whose cells these are; they may come from a transplant donor. The CDR3 sequence is CSGGDGMNTEAFF. The CDR3 DNA reads TGCAGCGGAGGAGACGGCATGAACACTGAAGCTTTCTTT.